This TCR beta chain was identified during a study of blood T cells in healthy people across ages. Primers used in a second PCR of roughly 7 to 12 cycles were a sample-barcoded 5' primer and a J-beta primer mix. Via MiXCR, TCRdb re-called the 5' RACE reads, giving one row per CDR3 protein. The sample consists of around 780,000 distinct CDR3 sequences, approximately 24% of them appearing once. This clonotype was recorded a few times. This CDR3 spans 15 amino acids. Germline values: CDR1 SGHVS, CDR2 FQNEAQ. With 1 base clipped from V and 6 bases from J, the junction kept 6 bases outside the gene matches. These same data were also listed under a study on T cells of mothers and their children.

This TCR derives from a boy aged 5 to 17 in good health. Sequences were obtained from blood. The chain employs TRBV7-8 and TRBJ2-1, with TRBD2 identical over 7 bases. The CDR3 spells CASSLEASGRNEQFF. Written as DNA, the CDR3 is TGTGCCAGCAGCTTAGAGGCTAGCGGCCGCAATGAGCAGTTCTTC. Filled out from reference TRBV7-8 and TRBJ2-1, the complete variable domain reads GAGVSQSPRYKVAKRGQDVALRCDPISGHVSLFWYQQALGQGPEFLTYFQNEAQLDKSGLPSDRFFAERPEGSVSTLKIQRTQQEDSAVYLCASSLEASGRNEQFFGPGTRLTVL.